These 21 T cell receptor beta chains were sequenced from one sample in a study of blood T cell repertoires in COVID-19. TCRdb keeps only in-frame clones here, not all; method: immunoSEQ multiplex PCR. Among more than 350,000 clones, more than 80% were seen once, and the ten largest hold around 3%. Sequencing was performed on peripheral blood. The receptors were gathered from a woman aged 30 to 39 with COVID-19, enrolled during active disease.

The rearrangement joins TRBV13 to TRBJ1-2, with D maybe TRBD1 (5 bases). This CDR3 has 15 residues. The germline V gene has CDR1 PRHDT and CDR2 FYEKMQ (reference sequence). V was pared by 1 base and J by 4 bases, with 13 bases between. The CDR3 region is CASSLDGARGYGYTF. In DNA, the CDR3 is TGTGCCAGCAGCTTAGACGGGGCGCGGGGCTATGGCTACACCTTC. Full variable domain (outside the CDR3, taken from reference TRBV13 and TRBJ1-2): AAGVIQSPRHLIKEKRETATLKCYPIPRHDTVYWYQQGPGQDPQFLISFYEKMQSDKGSIPDRFSAQQFSDYHSELNMSSLELGDSALYFCASSLDGARGYGYTFGSGTRLTVV.

The chain recombines TRBV6-2 or TRBV6-3 with TRBJ2-2; D might be TRBD2 (6 bases). Per the germline V gene, CDR1 is MNHEY and CDR2 is SVGEGT. Trimming left V 4 bases short and J 6 bases short, with 12 bases between. The CDR3 extends over 14 amino acids. The CDR3 protein is CASSSPGTSGELFF. The CDR3 DNA reads TGTGCCAGCAGTTCCCCAGGGACTTCCGGGGAGCTGTTTTTT.

This sequence joins TRBV29-1 and TRBJ2-7, with D perhaps matching TRBD1 (5 bases). The CDR3 extends over 15 amino acids. V was shortened by 6 bases and J by 2 bases, with 20 bases between the two germline ends. The germline V gene has CDR1 SQVTM and CDR2 ANQGSEA. The CDR3 region is CSVEETALCPYEQYF. CDR3 nucleotide sequence: TGCAGCGTCGAGGAGACAGCCCTTTGCCCCTACGAGCAGTACTTC.

The chain is built from TRBV14 and TRBJ2-5; 7 bases align to TRBD1. The CDR3 sequence is 15 residues long. Germline lookup yields CDR1 SGHDN and CDR2 FVKESK. V lost 3 bases and J lost 2; bases outside the gene matches: 6. CDR3 in DNA: TGTGCCAGCAGCCACCTGACAGGGAGACAAGAGACCCAGTACTTC. The encoded protein is CASSHLTGRQETQYF.

This rearrangement joins TRBV29-1 to TRBJ2-2; 13 bases map to TRBD2. CDR3 length equals 17 residues. The V gene's germline CDR1 is SQVTM and CDR2 ANQGSEA. Trimming cost V 7 bases and J 0 bases; bases outside gene matches: 8. The chain's CDR3 is CSASGLAGETNTGELFF. The CDR3 DNA reads as TGCAGCGCCTCCGGACTAGCGGGAGAGACGAACACCGGGGAGCTGTTTTTT.

The V and J genes are TRBV4-1 and TRBJ2-3; no firm D call. Trimming pared 0 bases from V and 2 bases from J, leaving 6 bases between. CDR3 length: 14 amino acids. Germline CDR1 reads MGHRA; CDR2 reads YSYEKL. CDR3 DNA: TGCGCCAGCAGCCAAGATGAACTCACAGATACGCAGTATTTT. Protein: CASSQDELTDTQYF.

This clone turned up a few times. The V call is TRBV6-4, the J call TRBJ2-1; 15 nucleotides match TRBD2. The ends lost 3 bases at V and 9 bases at J; junction bases unmatched: 12. Germline CDR1 and CDR2: MRHNA and SNTAGT. The CDR3 length is 18 residues. CDR3 bases: TGTGCCAGCAGTGAGAACAAGGGACTAGCGGGAGGAGCCAGTGAGCAGTTCTTC. This translates into CASSENKGLAGGASEQFF.

The chain uses TRBV2 and TRBJ1-2; the match to TRBD1 covers 7 bases. Trimming cost V 6 bases and J 4 bases; bases outside gene matches: 26. The CDR3 length is 20 residues. From germline, CDR1 is SNHLY and CDR2 FYNNEI. In nucleotides, the CDR3 is TGTGCCAGCAGGACGGGCGGGGGGCGATTGGACCCTCAGGGGGTCTATGGCTACACCTTC. The encoded protein is CASRTGGGRLDPQGVYGYTF.

The chain is built from TRBV21-1 and TRBJ2-2; the D call TRBD2 from the table was never checked on the DNA. TRBV21-1 is assigned pseudogene status. This CDR3 contains 19 residues. The CDR3 region is CASSKKAADSGSNTGELFF. The DNA of the CDR3 is TGTGCCAGCAGCAAAAAGGCGGCGGACTCAGGATCGAACACCGGGGAGCTGTTTTTT.

The V gene is TRBV10-3, the J gene TRBJ1-4, with D possibly matching TRBD1 (6 bases). Germline lookup yields CDR1 ENHRY and CDR2 SYGVKD. Trimming shortened V by 3 bases and J by 8 bases, and 16 bases separated the two germline ends. This CDR3 spans 15 amino acids. As DNA, the CDR3 is TGTGCCATCAGTGACCGGGGGGGCGCGGAGGAAAAACTGTTTTTT. It yields the protein CAISDRGGAEEKLFF.

The chain employs TRBV7-8 and TRBJ1-3; D is ambiguous. CDR1 and CDR2 from the germline V gene are SGHVS and FQNEAQ. The V end was cut by 3 bases, the J end by 0 bases, with 18 bases between. The CDR3 has 18 amino acids. CDR3 in DNA: TGTGCCAGCAGCTTGAGTAGACTGCCACCATCCTCTGGAAACACCATATATTTT. It is translated as CASSLSRLPPSSGNTIYF.

The count of this clone is one. V usage is TRBV11-3 and J usage is TRBJ2-5; 9 nucleotides align to TRBD2. This CDR3 contains 17 residues. The V gene end was trimmed by 7 bases and the J gene end by 5 bases; junction bases not matched to a gene: 17. Germline V gene sequence: CDR1 SGHNT, CDR2 YENEEA. The CDR3 here is CASTRGGSGRAFETQYF. In DNA form, the CDR3 reads TGTGCCAGCACGCGGGGGGGTTCCGGGAGGGCTTTTGAGACCCAGTACTTC.

This chain joins TRBV6-5 and TRBJ2-2; D unresolved. This CDR3 region has 14 residues. Germline-derived CDR1 and CDR2 are MNHEY and SVGAGI. V lost 2 bases to trimming and J lost 2 bases, with 6 bases between them. CDR3 region: CASSYGHNTGELFF. The CDR3 nucleotides are TGTGCCAGCAGTTACGGCCATAACACCGGGGAGCTGTTTTTT.

This clone occurred once. The chain combines TRBV5-1 with TRBJ1-3, with 7 nucleotides matching TRBD1. From germline, CDR1 is SGHRS and CDR2 YFSETQ. This CDR3 comprises 15 residues. V lost 0 bases and J lost 3; bases outside the gene matches: 3. This CDR3 reads CASSLGSGGGNTIYF. CDR3 DNA sequence: TGCGCCAGCAGCTTGGGTTCAGGGGGTGGAAACACCATATATTTT.

In its sample, this clone was seen once. The gene calls are TRBV7-9 and TRBJ2-1, with D uncertain. The ends were cut back, 3 bases at V and 4 bases at J, with 10 bases in the middle. Germline CDR1 SEHNR, CDR2 FQNEAQ (reference sequence). CDR3 size: 14 residues. The CDR3 DNA reads as TGTGCCAGCAGCTTCTCCAACGGGTACAATGAGCAGTTCTTC. Translated: CASSFSNGYNEQFF. Combining the CDR3 with reference TRBV7-9 and TRBJ2-1 gives the whole variable domain DTGVSQNPRHKITKRGQNVTFRCDPISEHNRLYWYRQTLGQGPEFLTYFQNEAQLEKSRLLSDRFSAERPKGSFSTLEIQRTEQGDSAMYLCASSFSNGYNEQFFGPGTRLTVL.

This clone came up once. This chain uses TRBV11-2 with TRBJ2-3, with 9 bases fitting TRBD2. This CDR3 contains 17 residues. In germline, CDR1 is SGHAT, CDR2 FQNNGV. V gave up 5 bases and J gave up 3 bases; unmatched junction bases: 12. CDR3 protein: CASSHPFSGGITDTQYF. CDR3 nucleotide sequence: TGTGCCAGCAGCCACCCGTTCAGCGGGGGGATTACAGATACGCAGTATTTT.

This chain's CDR3 is CASSFGLNTDTQYF. For the CDR3, the DNA is TGTGCCAGCAGCTTCGGACTTAACACAGATACGCAGTATTTT. This sequence joins TRBV5-4 and TRBJ2-3, with a tentative D call TRBD2 (5 bases). V gave up 2 bases and J gave up 2 bases, with 9 bases separating them. This CDR3 has 14 residues. The germline V gene has CDR1 SGHNT and CDR2 YYREEE (reference sequence).

The chain recombines TRBV19 with TRBJ1-5; a possible D gene is TRBD1 (5 bases). Germline values: CDR1 LNHDA, CDR2 SQIVND (reference sequence). The ends were cut back, 4 bases at V and 5 bases at J, with 15 bases in the middle. The CDR3 is 15 amino acids. CDR3 coding DNA: TGTGCCAGTAGTACTCCAGGGTATAGGGATCAGCCCCAGCATTTT. Translation gives CASSTPGYRDQPQHF.

The CDR3 loop reads CASRLTRSTDTQYF. The CDR3 DNA sequence: TGTGCCAGCAGACTGACCAGGAGCACAGATACGCAGTATTTT. The genes are TRBV2 and TRBJ2-3; the D is unclear. V lost 6 bases and J 0 bases, leaving 10 bases between the germline ends. This CDR3 region has 14 residues. The germline V gene encodes CDR1 SNHLY and CDR2 FYNNEI. Combining the CDR3 with reference TRBV2 and TRBJ2-3 gives the whole variable domain EPEVTQTPSHQVTQMGQEVILRCVPISNHLYFYWYRQILGQKVEFLVSFYNNEISEKSEIFDDQFSVERPDGSNFTLKIRSTKLEDSAMYFCASRLTRSTDTQYFGPGTRLTVL.

The CDR3 region is CASSFSLQDSSPLHF. CDR3 bases: TGTGCCAGCAGCTTTTCCTTGCAGGACAGTTCACCCCTCCACTTT. The chain combines TRBV11-3 with TRBJ1-6; TRBD1 is a possible D gene (6 bases). CDR3 length: 15 amino acids. Trimming removed 3 bases at V and 9 bases at J, with 15 bases between. The germline V gene has CDR1 SGHNT and CDR2 YENEEA.

This chain links TRBV5-1 with TRBJ2-3; the match to TRBD2 covers 12 bases. V dropped 3 bases and J dropped 4; count of bases not matched to a gene: 6. Germline V gene lookup returns CDR1 SGHRS and CDR2 YFSETQ. CDR3 length equals 16 residues. As DNA, the CDR3 is TGCGCCAGCAGCTCCACGACTAGCGGGGGCTCAGATACGCAGTATTTT. Its translation: CASSSTTSGGSDTQYF.